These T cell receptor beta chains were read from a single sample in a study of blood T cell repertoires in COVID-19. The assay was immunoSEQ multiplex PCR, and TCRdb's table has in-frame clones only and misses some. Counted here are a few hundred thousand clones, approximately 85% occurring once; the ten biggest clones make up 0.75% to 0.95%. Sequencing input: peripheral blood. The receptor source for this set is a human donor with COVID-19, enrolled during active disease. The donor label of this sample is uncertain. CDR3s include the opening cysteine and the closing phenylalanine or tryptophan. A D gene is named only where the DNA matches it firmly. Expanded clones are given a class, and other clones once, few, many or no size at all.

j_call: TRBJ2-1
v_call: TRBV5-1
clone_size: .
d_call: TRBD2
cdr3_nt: TGCGCCAGCAGCTTGGAATGGTCCGGGACTAGCGGGGGAAATGAGCAGTTCTTC
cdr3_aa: CASSLEWSGTSGGNEQFF

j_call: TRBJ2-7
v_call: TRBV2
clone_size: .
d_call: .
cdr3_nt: TGTGCCAGCAGCAGGATCTACGAGCAGTACTTC
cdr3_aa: CASSRIYEQYF

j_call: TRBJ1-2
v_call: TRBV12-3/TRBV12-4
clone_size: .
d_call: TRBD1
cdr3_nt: TGTGCCAGCAGCGCTACCGGGACAGCCGGCTACACCTTC
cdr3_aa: CASSATGTAGYTF

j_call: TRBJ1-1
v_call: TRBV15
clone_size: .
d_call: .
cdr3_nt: TGTGCCACCAGCAGAGATAGATTCATGAACACTGAAGCTTTCTTT
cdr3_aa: CATSRDRFMNTEAFF

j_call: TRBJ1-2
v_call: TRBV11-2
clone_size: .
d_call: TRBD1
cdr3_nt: TGTGCCAGCAGCGCCACCCGACAGGGGGCGAGTGGCTACACCTTC
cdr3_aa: CASSATRQGASGYTF

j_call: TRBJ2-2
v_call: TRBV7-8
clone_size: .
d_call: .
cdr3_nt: TGTGCCAGCACCGACCTAGCGTTGAACACCGGGGAGCTGTTTTTT
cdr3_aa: CASTDLALNTGELFF

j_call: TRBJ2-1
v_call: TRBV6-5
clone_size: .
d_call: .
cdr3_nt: TGTGCCAGCAGTCGGCTGAGGAACAATGAGCAGTTCTTC
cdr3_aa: CASSRLRNNEQFF

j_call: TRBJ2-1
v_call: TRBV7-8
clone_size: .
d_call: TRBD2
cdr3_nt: TGTGCCAGCAGCTCCCACCAAACTAGCGCCTCCTACAATGAGCAGTTCTTC
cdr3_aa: CASSSHQTSASYNEQFF

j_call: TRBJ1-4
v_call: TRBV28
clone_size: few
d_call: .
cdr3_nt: TGTGCCAGCAGCCGGACAACAATTAATGAAAAACTGTTTTTT
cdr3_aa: CASSRTTINEKLFF

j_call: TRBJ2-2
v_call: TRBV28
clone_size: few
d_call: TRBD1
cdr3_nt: TGTGCCAGCAGTTGGGACAGGGCTGTGGCCGGGGAGCTGTTTTTT
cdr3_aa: CASSWDRAVAGELFF

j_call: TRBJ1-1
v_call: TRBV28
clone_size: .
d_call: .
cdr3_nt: TGTGCCAGCAGTTTACCCGCTAGACTTGAAGCTTTCTTT
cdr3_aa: CASSLPARLEAFF